Reported below is one T cell receptor beta chain. Its antigen is as yet unknown. The V gene's germline CDR1 is SGHVS and CDR2 FQNEAQ. The trim removed 6 bases at V and 3 bases at J, leaving 3 bases unmatched. CDR3 length: 13 amino acids. Primers: 60 Vbeta forward and 13 Jbeta reverse. Libraries were prepared by immunoSEQ multiplex PCR; TCRdb keeps only in-frame clonotypes and omits some of them. The profile shows around 220,000 clones, around 79% of them singletons. The sample originates from a study of cytomegalovirus exposure and HLA in healthy donors. The study's findings and limits: Associated with HLA alleles at 0.05 false discovery rate in a later analysis were 16,951 TCR beta sequences. Several of the most significant clusters appeared, in a later analysis, to be linked to common viral pathogens.

This chain connects TRBV7-8 to TRBJ1-1; TRBD1 aligns across 8 bases. The sequenced sample consisted of PBMCs. This clonotype originated in a girl aged 2 to 10 in good health and CMV-seronegative. CDR3 sequence: CASRPQGDTEAFF. The CDR3 DNA reads as TGTGCCAGCAGACCACAGGGGGACACTGAAGCTTTCTTT.